The next 21 T cell receptor beta chains were all read from a single sample in a study of T cells in women clearing cervical HPV infection (dated by TCRdb to 2016 to 2019). Libraries were prepared through the immunoSEQ multiplex PCR assay. This immuneACCESS table, as held by TCRdb, lists in-frame sequences with V and J called but not all clones. Of the missing ones, under half trace to an unresolved V gene in checked studies; the others have no known cause. The sample's clone listing holds some 30,000 clones. Approximately 6.8% of the sample is in the top ten clones. Sequenced sample: blood buffy coat. The receptor set was obtained from a woman aged 18-70 years with a cervical HPV16 infection that either progressed to CIN3+ or cleared (not recorded which).

As to this clone: Read data end 3 residues before the CDR3 end; the end is taken from the germline J gene. This chain links TRBV7-9 with TRBJ2-2; D is perhaps TRBD1 (6 bases). The germline CDR1 and CDR2 sequences are SEHNR and FQNEAQ (reference sequence). The CDR3 extends over 13 amino acids. The covered CDR3 bases are TGTGCCAGCCAACAGGGATCTAATGAAAAG. This encodes CASQQGSNEK. The whole CDR3 protein is CASQQGSNEKLFF.

Comments on this clone: With the read ending 3 residues before the CDR3 end, the germline J gene is used to fill in that end. The chain uses TRBV5-6 and TRBJ1-1, with D perhaps TRBD1 (6 bases). Germline V lookup: CDR1 SGHDT, CDR2 YYEEEE. Trimming shortened V by 4 bases and J by 0 bases, and 7 bases separated the two germline ends. This CDR3 is built from 13 residues. The chain's CDR3 is CASSGTLNTEAFF. The sequenced part of the CDR3 DNA is TGTGCCAGCAGCGGGACATTGAACACTGAA.

Notes on this clone: The CDR3 end falls 3 residues outside the read, so it is completed with the germline J gene. J is TRBJ2-5 and V is TRBV29-1; 7 nucleotides agree with TRBD2. Germline V gene sequence: CDR1 SQVTM, CDR2 ANQGSEA. The CDR3 is 14 residues long. With 1 base clipped from V and 1 base from J, the junction kept 3 bases outside the gene matches. The CDR3 reads CSVEGSSGQETQYF. The part of the CDR3 DNA that was read is TGCAGCGTTGAAGGGTCTAGCGGCCAAGAGACC.

About this clone itself: The CDR3 end is not reached by the read, which stops 3 residues before it; the germline J gene fills it in. The chain carries TRBV20-1 and TRBJ1-3; D possibly corresponds to TRBD1 (6 bases). Germline CDR1 reads DFQATT; CDR2 reads SNEGSKA (reference sequence). Trimming removed 5 bases at V and 2 bases at J, with 16 bases between. The CDR3 has 15 residues. The covered CDR3 bases are TGCAGTGCTTCTCCGGGACACGGCCCTGGAAACACC. It codes for CSASPGHGPGNT. The entire CDR3 sequence reads CSASPGHGPGNTIYF.

On this clone: Coverage ceases 3 residues before the CDR3 finishes, and the germline J gene fills in the end. The chain employs TRBV7-2 and TRBJ1-1; maybe TRBD1 (5 bases). The CDR3 length is 15 residues. Trimming took 7 bases from V and 4 from J, leaving 19 bases between them. CDR1 is SGHTA and CDR2 is FQGNSA in the germline V gene. The CDR3 reads CASTSPTRGSTEAFF. CDR3 DNA (partial): TGTGCCAGCACCTCCCCCACAAGGGGCTCCACTGAA.

In the case of this clone: The sequenced fragment ends 3 residues before the CDR3 boundary, so the rest is inferred from the germline J gene. This chain links TRBV19 with TRBJ1-2; 11 nucleotides align to TRBD1. This CDR3 has 14 amino acids. Germline V gives CDR1 LNHDA, CDR2 SQIVND (reference sequence). With 3 bases clipped from V and 7 bases from J, the junction kept 4 bases outside the gene matches. The sequenced part of the CDR3 DNA is TGTGCCAGTAGTATCGCCGGACAGGGGGCTGGC. It specifies CASSIAGQGAG. The entire CDR3 reads CASSIAGQGAGYTF.

In regard to this clone: The CDR3 goes on 3 residues after the read ends, and that part is filled in from the germline J gene. The rearrangement joins TRBV7-2 to TRBJ1-2; weak D call: TRBD1 (6 bases). In germline, CDR1 is SGHTA, CDR2 FQGNSA. There are 13 residues in the CDR3. CDR3 DNA, as far as it was read: TGTGCCAGCAGCTTAGACAGGGAACGCGAC. It encodes CASSLDRERD. The entire CDR3 sequence reads CASSLDRERDYTF.

About this clone: The CDR3 end is not reached by the read, which stops 3 residues before it; the germline J gene fills it in. The rearrangement joins TRBV10-3 to TRBJ2-2; D ambiguous. The CDR3 contains 14 residues. V lost 3 bases, J lost 5 bases, and 10 bases lay in between. Germline V gene lookup returns CDR1 ENHRY and CDR2 SYGVKD. The CDR3 loop is CAISEETPTGELFF. CDR3 DNA, as far as it was read: TGTGCCATCAGTGAAGAGACTCCTACCGGGGAG.

A note on this clone: The read ends 3 residues shy of where the CDR3 ends; the end is completed using the germline J gene. The rearrangement links TRBV18 to TRBJ1-4; TRBD1 agrees at 7 bases. This CDR3 has 15 amino acids. The germline V gene has CDR1 KGHSH and CDR2 LQKENI. CDR3 loop: CASSPNRGENSPLFF. The CDR3 DNA, read in part, is TGTGCCAGCTCACCCAACAGGGGAGAGAATTCACCA.

Worth noting for this clone: The read ends 3 residues early relative to the CDR3; the germline J gene fills the gap. The genes are TRBV30 and TRBJ2-5; TRBD2 matches at 11 bases. Germline V CDR1 and CDR2: GTSNPN, SVGIG (reference sequence). This CDR3 is built from 16 residues. Unmatched junction bases numbered 5, after V lost 0 bases and J lost 2 bases. CDR3 protein: CAWSVGLAGGQETQYF. The DNA read from the CDR3 is TGTGCCTGGAGTGTAGGGCTAGCGGGGGGTCAAGAGACC.

Turning to this clone: The read finishes 3 residues shy of the CDR3 end, and the germline J gene is used to complete it. The same CDR3 also results from other DNA sequences found in this sample. V is TRBV5-1 and J is TRBJ1-1; 8 bases line up with TRBD1. The germline V gene encodes CDR1 SGHRS and CDR2 YFSETQ. The CDR3 sequence is 14 residues long. V gave up 8 bases and J gave up 1 base; unmatched junction bases: 7. The DNA read from the CDR3 is TGCGCCAGTAGCCGGACAGGGCCGAACACTGAA. It specifies CASSRTGPNTE. The whole CDR3 sequence reads CASSRTGPNTEAFF.

On this clone itself: The read gets to within 3 residues of the CDR3 end, and the germline J gene fills in the rest. The V call is TRBV5-1, the J call TRBJ1-1; TRBD1 aligns across 7 bases. V lost 4 bases and J lost 5; bases outside the gene matches: 5. Per the germline V gene, CDR1 is SGHRS and CDR2 is YFSETQ. The CDR3 is 13 amino acids. The sequenced CDR3 bases are TGCGCCAGCAGCACGACAGGGTGGACTGAA. This encodes CASSTTGWTE. Given in full, the CDR3 is CASSTTGWTEAFF.

To note about this clone: The CDR3 is cut off 3 residues early in the read; its end comes from the germline J gene. This rearrangement joins TRBV7-9 to TRBJ1-2, with no clear D. The CDR3 totals 14 residues. Germline-derived CDR1 and CDR2 are SEHNR and FQNEAQ (reference sequence). The CDR3 DNA, read in part, is TGTGCCAGCAGCTTAGCCCCTAGTAACAATGAC. Amino acids: CASSLAPSNND. The entire CDR3 reads CASSLAPSNNDYTF.

To note about this clone: The read ends 3 residues before the CDR3 terminus; that terminus is restored from the germline J gene. The V and J genes are TRBV20-1 and TRBJ2-7; D is unresolved. The ends were cut back, 3 bases at V and 2 bases at J, with 17 bases in the middle. The CDR3 contains 15 residues. CDR1 and CDR2 from the germline V gene are DFQATT and SNEGSKA (reference sequence). CDR3 sequence: CSASPVSSVTYEQYF. The sequenced CDR3 bases are TGCAGTGCTAGCCCCGTGTCTTCCGTTACCTACGAG.

According to its frequency, this clone is medium-sized. The junction and the germline gene differ at one end; a read error may be behind it. The read comes to an end 3 residues before the CDR3 does, leaving the germline J gene to fill in the end. This chain uses TRBV30 with TRBJ2-2; 10 bases align to TRBD2. The CDR3 contains 17 residues. Germline loops: CDR1 GTSNPN, CDR2 SVGIG (reference sequence). The sequenced part of the CDR3 DNA is TGTGCCTGGACACACCCGGGACTAGCGTCGAAAACCGGGGAG. It translates to CAWTHPGLASKTGE. The entire CDR3 protein reads CAWTHPGLASKTGELFF.

Worth noting for this clone: Coverage ceases 3 residues before the CDR3 finishes, and the germline J gene fills in the end. The chain combines TRBV7-2 with TRBJ2-4, with 7 bases aligning to TRBD1. Looked up from germline, CDR1 is SGHTA and CDR2 is FQGNSA. This CDR3 has 15 amino acids. The ends lost 5 bases at V and 2 bases at J; junction bases unmatched: 6. CDR3 DNA (partial): TGTGCCAGCAGCCCTACGACAGGGACCAAAAACATT. Protein sequence: CASSPTTGTKNI. The whole CDR3 is CASSPTTGTKNIQYF.

A word on this clone: The missing CDR3 end, 3 residues past where the read stops, is filled in from the germline J gene. The rearrangement joins TRBV19 to TRBJ2-3; tentative D call: TRBD1 (5 bases). From germline, CDR1 is LNHDA and CDR2 SQIVND (reference sequence). The CDR3 sequence is 16 residues long. This CDR3 reads CASSPETDLWQETQYF. The part of the CDR3 DNA that was read is TGTGCCAGTAGTCCGGAGACAGATTTGTGGCAAGAGACG. Complete variable domain (other parts from reference TRBV19 and TRBJ2-3): DGGITQSPKYLFRKEGQNVTLSCEQNLNHDAMYWYRQDPGQGLRLIYYSQIVNDFQKGDIAEGYSVSREKKESFPLTVTSAQKNPTAFYLCASSPETDLWQETQYFGPGTRLTVL.

CDR3 DNA, as far as it was read: TGTGCCAGCAGCTTAGGGACTAGCGGTCAGAGCTCCTACAATGAG. Protein: CASSLGTSGQSSYNE. The whole CDR3 is CASSLGTSGQSSYNEQFF. This chain joins TRBV7-8 and TRBJ2-1; TRBD2 matches at 10 bases. The DNA ends 3 residues before the CDR3 does, and the rest of the CDR3 is filled in from the germline J gene. V shed 1 base and J 0 bases; nucleotides not matched to a gene: 6. From germline, CDR1 is SGHVS and CDR2 FQNEAQ. The CDR3 is 18 residues long.

About this clone itself: The CDR3 end lies 3 residues beyond the end of the read and is filled in from the germline J gene. The V gene is TRBV2, the J gene TRBJ2-3, with 11 bases aligning to TRBD1. The CDR3 runs 17 residues. CDR1 is SNHLY and CDR2 is FYNNEI in the germline V gene. The covered CDR3 bases are TGTGCCAGCACCCGGGACAGGGGGTCCCCCGGGGGTCAGCCG. Protein product: CASTRDRGSPGGQP. The CDR3, in full, reads CASTRDRGSPGGQPQYF.

As concerns this clone: Sequencing ends 3 residues short of the CDR3 end; the germline J gene provides the rest. This chain links TRBV7-2 with TRBJ1-2, with D hard to call. Germline-derived CDR1 and CDR2 are SGHTA and FQGNSA. This CDR3 is 13 amino acids long. The CDR3 loop is CASRPPTNWGYTF. Incomplete CDR3 DNA: TGTGCCAGCAGACCTCCGACTAACTGGGGC.

Comment on this clone: The read terminates 3 residues ahead of where the CDR3 ends, so the germline J gene completes it. The V gene is TRBV19, the J gene TRBJ2-4, with no clear D. Trimming took 2 bases from V and 0 from J, leaving 8 bases between them. There are 15 residues in the CDR3. Per germline, CDR1 LNHDA and CDR2 SQIVND (reference sequence). CDR3 DNA (partial): TGTGCCAGTAGTATATCTCTACTAGCCAAAAACATT. Translation gives CASSISLLAKNI. In full, the CDR3 is CASSISLLAKNIQYF.